The 9 T cell receptor beta chains given below trace back to one sample, sequenced in a study of OX40 agonist ivuxolimab in advanced cancers. TCRdb keeps only in-frame clones here, not all; method: immunoSEQ multiplex PCR. The sample shows about 99,000 clones, roughly 95% of them seen only once. Source: CD4+ or CD8+ T cells sorted from blood, taken in a trial of the OX40 agonist ivuxolimab. These receptors all come from an adult with an advanced solid tumor such as melanoma, head and neck, liver or kidney cancer.

The chain carries TRBV5-6 and TRBJ1-3; 7 positions agree with TRBD1. With 4 bases clipped from V and 2 bases from J, the junction kept 3 bases outside the gene matches. Germline assignment: CDR1 SGHDT and CDR2 YYEEEE. The CDR3 totals 14 residues. The CDR3 loop is CASSPTGTGNTIYF. The CDR3 DNA sequence: TGTGCCAGCAGCCCGACAGGGACTGGAAACACCATATATTTT.

The J gene is TRBJ2-2, the V gene TRBV5-6; D perhaps matches TRBD2 (6 bases). Trimming removed 4 bases from V and 6 bases from J, with 19 bases in between. The germline V gene encodes CDR1 SGHDT and CDR2 YYEEEE. The CDR3 is 16 residues long. In DNA, the CDR3 is TGTGCCAGCAGCGGGTGGCGGGAAGGCTACCCCGGGGAGCTGTTTTTT. Translation gives CASSGWREGYPGELFF.

The J gene is TRBJ2-7, the V gene TRBV19; a weak D match, TRBD1 (7 bases). Germline V lookup: CDR1 LNHDA, CDR2 SQIVND (reference sequence). Deletions cut 5 bases from V and 2 bases from J, with 13 bases between. The CDR3 totals 14 residues. The CDR3 protein is CASSAAGQTYEQYF. CDR3 DNA sequence: TGTGCCAGTAGTGCTGCGGGACAGACCTACGAGCAGTACTTC.

As concerns this clone: One end of the junction varies from germline; a read error may be responsible. V is TRBV7-9 and J is TRBJ2-5; a possible D gene is TRBD1 (6 bases). This CDR3 region has 14 residues. Germline V lookup: CDR1 SEHNR, CDR2 FQNEAQ (reference sequence). The CDR3 nucleotides are TGTGCCAGCGGCTTAGGGACACCCCAAGAGACCCAGTACTTC. Encoded protein: CASGLGTPQETQYF.

The rearrangement uses TRBV9 and TRBJ2-3; 7 bases agree with TRBD1. The germline gives CDR1 SGDLS, CDR2 YYNGEE. V trimming: 0 bases; J trimming: 3 bases; junction bases outside the gene matches: 1. CDR3 length: 14 residues. The CDR3 coding sequence is TGTGCCAGCAGCGTAGTGACAGGGACAGATACGCAGTATTTT. Translation gives CASSVVTGTDTQYF.

The chain is built from TRBV28 and TRBJ2-1; a weak D match, TRBD2 (6 bases). Trimming pared 3 bases from V and 8 bases from J, leaving 20 bases between. The CDR3 has 16 amino acids. Germline V gene sequence: CDR1 MDHEN, CDR2 SYDVKM. The CDR3 protein is CASSFLRLGGKHEQFF. In nucleotides, the CDR3 is TGTGCCAGCAGTTTCCTTCGTTTGGGAGGAAAACATGAGCAGTTCTTC.

The CDR3 reads CASSQVGAGVGNEQFF. Here the CDR3 DNA reads TGCGCCAGCAGCCAAGTGGGAGCGGGGGTGGGGAATGAGCAGTTCTTC. The chain recombines TRBV4-1 with TRBJ2-1, with TRBD2 matching 8 bases. The CDR3 covers 16 residues. With 1 base clipped from V and 7 bases from J, the junction kept 9 bases outside the gene matches. Germline V gene lookup returns CDR1 MGHRA and CDR2 YSYEKL.

This clone has only one observation. This chain links TRBV27 with TRBJ2-7, with D possibly matching TRBD1 (5 bases). V lost 2 bases to trimming and J lost 1 base, with 9 bases between them. Germline V gene sequence: CDR1 MNHEY, CDR2 SMNVEV (reference sequence). The CDR3 loop spans 14 amino acids. This chain's CDR3 is CASSLQGLSYEQYF. The DNA for the CDR3 is TGTGCCAGCAGTTTACAGGGCCTATCCTACGAGCAGTACTTC.

V is TRBV7-9 and J is TRBJ1-2; D not certain. The V end lost 9 bases, the J end lost 8 bases, and 10 bases lay between the germline ends. The CDR3 loop spans 10 amino acids. The germline V gene encodes CDR1 SEHNR and CDR2 FQNEAQ (reference sequence). The CDR3 nucleotides are TGTGCCAGTGAAGAGGAGGGCTACACCTTC. It translates to CASEEEGYTF.